This record looks at one T cell receptor beta chain sequence and its context. The germline gives CDR1 DFQATT, CDR2 SNEGSKA (reference sequence). V was shortened by 6 bases and J by 2 bases, with 7 bases between the two germline ends. There are 11 residues in the CDR3. The sample comes from a study of blood T cell repertoires in COVID-19. The overall study: Donors in the United States, Italy and Spain gave samples during acute or convalescent COVID-19. In each case, the material was cDNA or gDNA derived from T cells, B-cell-depleted T cells, or PBMCs.

Libraries were prepared by immunoSEQ multiplex PCR; TCRdb keeps only in-frame clonotypes and omits some of them. The sample lists hundreds of thousands of clones, 70% to 90% occurring once. The chain couples TRBV20-1 to TRBJ1-2; D unclear. The sample consisted of peripheral blood. The clonotype originates from a woman aged 60 to 75 with COVID-19, enrolled during active disease. This CDR3 reads CSALLNYGYTF. The CDR3 nucleotides are TGCAGTGCCTTACTCAACTATGGCTACACCTTC.